This T cell receptor beta chain stems from a study of T cell repertoires in cytomegalovirus infection. About the study: Recently identified HLA-C-restricted CMV epitopes were used, and well-studied HLA-B-restricted CMV epitopes were used as well. It can be stated that public TCR beta signatures indicated CMV infection as well as a matching HLA type. Study outcomes and limitations: The ex vivo response was dominated by HLA-C-restricted CMV-specific TCR beta clonotypes. Adding up the frequency of public TCR beta families identified people who carried CMV plus the relevant HLA.

The CDR3 length is 14 residues. From germline, CDR1 is MNHEY and CDR2 SVGEGT. With 2 bases removed from V and 1 base from J, the gap between germline ends came to 8 bases. With regard to this clonotype: The antigen is unknown.

TCRdb fed the reads into MiXCR, producing one record per CDR3 protein. The data contain roughly 920,000 distinct CDR3 sequences, around a third of them singletons. V is TRBV6-2 or TRBV6-3 and J is TRBJ1-1; D is unclear. Sample: cultured CD8+ T cells from PBMCs, taken from culture after CMV antigen stimulation. The TCR sequence derives from a human donor in good health (CMV status not recorded). Some clones in this sample may be carry-over from other donors' samples. The DNA of the CDR3 is TGTGCCAGCAGTTACACCCAGGCGAACACTGAAGCTTTCTTT. Translating it yields CASSYTQANTEAFF.